Presented here are 2 T cell receptor beta chains from one specimen sequenced in a study of shared clonotypes between healthy human individuals. The protocol was immunoSEQ multiplex PCR, while the TCRdb copy is restricted to in-frame clones and leaves out a portion. This sample has approximately 2,000,000 clones; around 93% occur once, and the top ten carry around 1.7%. Cells designated naive CD8 were CD45RO-negative and were positively selected for CCR7, with terminally differentiated effector memory CD45RA+ cells excluded. The specimen was naive CD8+ T cells from PBMCs. Receptor source: a young man in good health. Some clones in this sample may be carry-over from other donors' samples.

The rearrangement uses TRBV10-3 and TRBJ1-2, with D possibly matching TRBD1 (6 bases). This CDR3 has 14 residues. Germline V gene sequence: CDR1 ENHRY, CDR2 SYGVKD. V dropped 6 bases and J dropped 4 bases, with 15 bases sitting between them. The DNA of the CDR3 is TGTGCCATCAGGCTTCCTGGGGGCAGCTATGGCTACACCTTC. Protein: CAIRLPGGSYGYTF.

This chain links TRBV13 with TRBJ2-1, with TRBD2 matching over 11 bases. CDR1 and CDR2 (germline): PRHDT, FYEKMQ (reference sequence). This CDR3 is 17 amino acids long. J was trimmed by 4 bases and V by 1 base; bases with no gene match: 6. The chain's CDR3 is CASSLETSGVWYNEQFF. The CDR3 DNA is TGTGCCAGCAGCTTAGAGACTAGCGGGGTGTGGTACAATGAGCAGTTCTTC.